This T cell receptor (beta chain) was sequenced in a study of blood T cell repertoires in COVID-19. In the study overall: T cells, B-cell-depleted T cells, or PBMCs provided the cDNA or gDNA that served as material.

The protocol was immunoSEQ multiplex PCR, while the TCRdb copy is restricted to in-frame clones and leaves out a portion. The sample holds roughly 250,000 clones, about 90% seen once. A COVID-19 case had been met by exposed participants during the 2 weeks before study entry. This CDR3 region has 15 residues. V dropped 7 bases and J dropped 0 bases, with 15 bases sitting between them. Germline loops: CDR1 MNHEY, CDR2 SVGAGI. Sequencing was carried out using PBMCs or T cells enriched from blood (not recorded which). This clonotype was obtained from a woman aged 40 to 50 who had been exposed to COVID-19. This sequence joins TRBV6-5 and TRBJ1-1; D is undetermined. The DNA of the CDR3 is TGTGCCAGCAAGACTGAGAGCGCCATGAACACTGAAGCTTTCTTT. Its protein product is CASKTESAMNTEAFF.